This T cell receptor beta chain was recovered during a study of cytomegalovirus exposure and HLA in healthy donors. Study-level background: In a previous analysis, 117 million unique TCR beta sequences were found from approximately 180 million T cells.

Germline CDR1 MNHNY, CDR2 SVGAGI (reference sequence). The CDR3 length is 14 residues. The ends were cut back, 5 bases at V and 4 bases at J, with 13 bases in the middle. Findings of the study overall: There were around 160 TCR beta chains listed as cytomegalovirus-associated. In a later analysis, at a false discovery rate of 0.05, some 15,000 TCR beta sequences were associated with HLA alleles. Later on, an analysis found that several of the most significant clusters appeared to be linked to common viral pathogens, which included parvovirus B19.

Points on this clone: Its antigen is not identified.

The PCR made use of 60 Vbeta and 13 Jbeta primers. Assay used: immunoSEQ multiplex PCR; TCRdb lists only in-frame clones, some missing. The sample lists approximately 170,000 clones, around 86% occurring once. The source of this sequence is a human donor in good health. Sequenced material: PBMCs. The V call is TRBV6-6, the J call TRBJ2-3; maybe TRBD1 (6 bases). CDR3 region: CASSRTGLPDTQYF. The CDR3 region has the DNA TGTGCCAGCAGTCGAACAGGGTTGCCAGATACGCAGTATTTT.